The 23 T cell receptor beta chains below come from one sample, sequenced in a study of shared clonotypes between healthy human individuals. Measured with immunoSEQ multiplex PCR; TCRdb has only the in-frame clones, and not every one. The table has 850,000 to 1,200,000 clones, under 80% seen once; the top ten hold around 1.5%. Sequences were obtained from memory CD4+ T cells sorted from blood. The subset is: CD45RA-negative fraction. These receptors were obtained from a man aged 18 to 29 in good health.

The chain combines TRBV11-2 with TRBJ1-2; weak D call: TRBD1 (5 bases). Trimming stripped 2 bases from V and 4 bases from J, with 11 bases between. The CDR3 sequence is 14 residues long. In germline, CDR1 is SGHAT, CDR2 FQNNGV. CDR3: CASSLRAGTYGYTF. CDR3 coding DNA: TGTGCCAGCAGCTTAAGGGCGGGGACCTATGGCTACACCTTC.

This clone appeared a few times. The rearrangement uses TRBV28 and TRBJ2-3; TRBD1 aligns across 7 bases. V trimming: 4 bases; J trimming: 1 base; junction bases outside the gene matches: 14. This CDR3 is built from 18 residues. CDR1 and CDR2 from the germline V gene are MDHEN and SYDVKM. In DNA, the CDR3 is TGTGCCAGCAGTTCCTATGACAGGGCCAAAGGGGGCACAGATACGCAGTATTTT. Protein product: CASSSYDRAKGGTDTQYF.

V is TRBV28 and J is TRBJ1-2; no clear D gene. Trimming took off 6 bases at V and 8 bases at J, with 7 bases between the two ends. Germline V gene data show CDR1 as MDHEN and CDR2 as SYDVKM. This CDR3 spans 10 amino acids. Here the CDR3 DNA reads TGTGCCAGCAGATATCTAGGCTACACCTTC. It specifies CASRYLGYTF.

With regard to this clone: This CDR3 is also generated by other DNA sequences in the sample. CDR3 residues: CASSLAASSYEQYF. CDR3 coding DNA: TGCGCCAGCAGCTTGGCCGCCAGCTCCTACGAGCAGTACTTC. The chain joins TRBV5-1 to TRBJ2-7; D not certain. V was clipped by 0 bases and J by 0 bases, with 7 bases between them. This CDR3 has 14 amino acids. Germline values: CDR1 SGHRS, CDR2 YFSETQ. Supplemented by reference TRBV5-1 and TRBJ2-7, the full variable domain reads KAGVTQTPRYLIKTRGQQVTLSCSPISGHRSVSWYQQTPGQGLQFLFEYFSETQRNKGNFPGRFSGRQFSNSRSEMNVSTLELGDSALYLCASSLAASSYEQYFGPGTRLTVT.

Ten or more counts support this clone. Written as DNA, the CDR3 is TGTGCCAGCAGCCCTGGACTAGCGGAAAACATTCAGTACTTC. Protein product: CASSPGLAENIQYF. The V and J genes are TRBV7-2 and TRBJ2-4; 10 bases match TRBD2. The length of the CDR3 is 14 residues. Per the germline V gene, CDR1 is SGHTA and CDR2 is FQGNSA. Unmatched junction bases numbered 3, after V lost 5 bases and J lost 5 bases.

The chain combines TRBV7-8 with TRBJ2-1; tentatively, D is TRBD2 (5 bases). The CDR3 loop spans 14 amino acids. V lost 7 bases and J lost 2, with 12 bases in between. The germline V gene encodes CDR1 SGHVS and CDR2 FQNEAQ. CDR3 protein: CASIISGAYNEQFF. As DNA, the CDR3 is TGTGCCAGCATCATTTCCGGGGCCTACAATGAGCAGTTCTTC.

Comments on this clone: The sample holds other DNA sequences that translate to the same CDR3. The genes are TRBV5-1 and TRBJ2-1; no reliable D call. V lost 0 bases, J lost 0 bases, and 7 bases lay in between. The CDR3 sequence is 15 residues long. The germline CDR1 and CDR2 sequences are SGHRS and YFSETQ. The CDR3 DNA reads as TGCGCCAGCAGCTTGGAAGGAAGCTCCTACAATGAGCAGTTCTTC. Translation: CASSLEGSSYNEQFF. Full variable domain (missing parts from reference TRBV5-1 and TRBJ2-1): KAGVTQTPRYLIKTRGQQVTLSCSPISGHRSVSWYQQTPGQGLQFLFEYFSETQRNKGNFPGRFSGRQFSNSRSEMNVSTLELGDSALYLCASSLEGSSYNEQFFGPGTRLTVL.

V gene TRBV4-1 combines with J gene TRBJ2-1; TRBD1 or TRBD2 may be the D gene (6 bases each). The CDR3 consists of 16 residues. V was clipped by 4 bases and J by 5 bases, with 18 bases between them. Per the germline V gene, CDR1 is MGHRA and CDR2 is YSYEKL. The CDR3 here is CASSRPARGTDNEQFF. Here the CDR3 DNA reads TGCGCCAGCAGCCGCCCAGCAAGGGGGACTGACAATGAGCAGTTCTTC.

This chain uses TRBV6-1 with TRBJ2-7; D is ambiguous. Germline values: CDR1 MNHNS, CDR2 SASEGT. There are 13 residues in the CDR3. V was clipped by 5 bases and J by 0 bases, with 8 bases between them. The DNA for the CDR3 is TGTGCCAGCAGTCGCATACTCTCCTACGAGCAGTACTTC. Amino acids: CASSRILSYEQYF.

The gene calls are TRBV10-2 and TRBJ2-1, with D perhaps matching TRBD1 (5 bases). Trimming removed 4 bases at V and 7 bases at J, with 8 bases between. The CDR3 has 12 residues. Germline V lookup: CDR1 WSHSY, CDR2 SAAADI. The CDR3 bases are TGCGCCAGCAGTGTTAAGGGGAATGAGCAGTTCTTC. The encoded protein is CASSVKGNEQFF.

The chain recombines TRBV7-2 with TRBJ2-5; 15 nucleotides line up with TRBD2. Trimming removed 4 bases from V and 2 bases from J; junction bases left unmatched: 5. From germline, CDR1 is SGHTA and CDR2 FQGNSA. CDR3 length: 17 amino acids. The CDR3 spells CASSWGLAGGRQETQYF. Written as DNA, the CDR3 is TGTGCCAGCAGCTGGGGACTAGCGGGGGGTAGGCAAGAGACCCAGTACTTC.

The genes are TRBV15 and TRBJ2-7; 9 positions agree with TRBD1. The CDR3 covers 16 residues. Germline lookup yields CDR1 LNHNV and CDR2 YYDKDF (reference sequence). Trimming cost V 0 bases and J 4 bases; bases outside gene matches: 7. DNA of the CDR3: TGTGCCACCAGCAGAGATCGGGACAGGGCAGTTTACGAGCAGTACTTC. Its protein is CATSRDRDRAVYEQYF. Combining the CDR3 with reference TRBV15 and TRBJ2-7 gives the whole variable domain DAMVIQNPRYQVTQFGKPVTLSCSQTLNHNVMYWYQQKSSQAPKLLFHYYDKDFNNEADTPDNFQSRRPNTSFCFLDIRSPGLGDTAMYLCATSRDRDRAVYEQYFGPGTRLTVT.

The chain is built from TRBV5-6 and TRBJ2-7; 8 bases agree with TRBD1. Germline V lookup: CDR1 SGHDT, CDR2 YYEEEE. V trimming: 2 bases; J trimming: 2 bases; junction bases outside the gene matches: 6. The CDR3 is 15 amino acids. CDR3 protein: CASSFGQGTAYEQYF. The CDR3 DNA follows: TGTGCCAGCAGCTTCGGACAGGGCACGGCCTACGAGCAGTACTTC. Full variable domain (remainder filled in from reference TRBV5-6 and TRBJ2-7): DAGVTQSPTHLIKTRGQQVTLRCSPKSGHDTVSWYQQALGQGPQFIFQYYEEEERQRGNFPDRFSGHQFPNYSSELNVNALLLGDSALYLCASSFGQGTAYEQYFGPGTRLTVT.

In the case of this clone: The sample holds other DNA sequences that translate to the same CDR3. The rearrangement uses TRBV5-1 and TRBJ2-3, with D perhaps assigned TRBD1 or TRBD2 (5 bases each). CDR1 is SGHRS and CDR2 is YFSETQ in the germline V gene. The V gene lost 0 bases and the J gene lost 1 base, with 9 bases spanning the gap. The CDR3 is 15 residues long. CDR3 DNA: TGCGCCAGCAGCTTGGCTGTGGGGGGCACAGATACGCAGTATTTT. Protein product: CASSLAVGGTDTQYF.

V usage is TRBV19 and J usage is TRBJ1-5, with TRBD1 matching over 7 bases. This CDR3 has 17 residues. The germline gives CDR1 LNHDA, CDR2 SQIVND (reference sequence). J was trimmed by 4 bases and V by 4 bases; bases with no gene match: 13. The DNA of the CDR3 is TGTGCCAGTAGTACGTCCGTGGGGACAGCCGGTAATCAGCCCCAGCATTTT. This translates into CASSTSVGTAGNQPQHF. The variable domain in full, with the rest retrieved from reference TRBV19 and TRBJ1-5, is DGGITQSPKYLFRKEGQNVTLSCEQNLNHDAMYWYRQDPGQGLRLIYYSQIVNDFQKGDIAEGYSVSREKKESFPLTVTSAQKNPTAFYLCASSTSVGTAGNQPQHFGDGTRLSIL.

The sample holds many counts of this clone. The V call is TRBV5-6, the J call TRBJ2-3, with D maybe TRBD2 (5 bases). Between the trimmed V and J ends, which lost 7 bases and 2 bases, there was a span of 14 bases. Germline loops: CDR1 SGHDT, CDR2 YYEEEE. This CDR3 region has 14 residues. Here the CDR3 reads CASGPDYSTDTQYF. In DNA, the CDR3 is TGTGCCAGCGGGCCTGACTACTCCACAGATACGCAGTATTTT. Based on the CDR3 plus reference TRBV5-6 and TRBJ2-3, the full variable domain is DAGVTQSPTHLIKTRGQQVTLRCSPKSGHDTVSWYQQALGQGPQFIFQYYEEEERQRGNFPDRFSGHQFPNYSSELNVNALLLGDSALYLCASGPDYSTDTQYFGPGTRLTVL.

The CDR3 DNA sequence: TGTGCCAGCAGCTTAAGTTGGAGGGCGACAGATACGCAGTATTTT. Its translation: CASSLSWRATDTQYF. This sequence joins TRBV7-8 and TRBJ2-3; a possible D gene is TRBD2 (6 bases). V lost 2 bases and J 3 bases, leaving 12 bases between the germline ends. From germline, CDR1 is SGHVS and CDR2 FQNEAQ. The CDR3 length is 15 residues.

The rearrangement joins TRBV6-1 to TRBJ1-4; D is perhaps TRBD1 (5 bases). Germline values: CDR1 MNHNS, CDR2 SASEGT. The CDR3 is 14 residues long. V was clipped by 9 bases and J by 7 bases, with 18 bases between them. In DNA, the CDR3 is TGTGCCAGTCGGAAGGAAGGGGCAGGTGAAAAACTGTTTTTT. Translation: CASRKEGAGEKLFF.

About this clone: Distinct nucleotide sequences in the sample also encode this CDR3. J is TRBJ2-5 and V is TRBV30; D possibly corresponds to TRBD2 (6 bases). This CDR3 has 12 amino acids. Germline CDR1 and CDR2: GTSNPN and SVGIG (reference sequence). V was cut by 3 bases and J by 5 bases, with 10 bases left in between. In nucleotides, the CDR3 is TGTGCCTGGAGCGCTGGGGGGGAGACCCAGTACTTC. Translation gives CAWSAGGETQYF. Using reference TRBV30 and TRBJ2-5 for the parts outside the CDR3, the full variable domain is SQTIHQWPATLVQPVGSPLSLECTVEGTSNPNLYWYRQAAGRGLQLLFYSVGIGQISSEVPQNLSASRPQDRQFILSSKKLLLSDSGFYLCAWSAGGETQYFGPGTRLLVL.

The sample holds one count of this clone. V usage is TRBV19 and J usage is TRBJ1-2, with no clear D. The CDR3 sequence is 12 residues long. CDR1 and CDR2 from the germline V gene are LNHDA and SQIVND (reference sequence). V lost 7 bases and J lost 3, with 9 bases in between. CDR3 DNA sequence: TGTGCCAGTATCCACGGAGACTATGGCTACACCTTC. This encodes CASIHGDYGYTF.

The rearrangement uses TRBV7-9 and TRBJ2-1; 15 nucleotides match TRBD2. The CDR3 sequence is 17 residues long. V trimming: 5 bases; J trimming: 5 bases; junction bases outside the gene matches: 7. The germline gives CDR1 SEHNR, CDR2 FQNEAQ (reference sequence). This CDR3 is CASSPGLAGGQNNEQFF. The CDR3 DNA follows: TGTGCCAGCAGCCCAGGACTAGCGGGAGGGCAAAACAATGAGCAGTTCTTC.

This clone turned up a few times. This chain connects TRBV11-2 to TRBJ2-1; the D gene is possibly TRBD2 (6 bases). The CDR3 contains 15 residues. The V and J ends lost 6 bases and 2 bases respectively, with 14 bases between them. Looked up from germline, CDR1 is SGHAT and CDR2 is FQNNGV. CDR3 bases: TGTGCCAGCAGGTTGGGTAGCGGAGCCTACAATGAGCAGTTCTTC. Its translation is CASRLGSGAYNEQFF.

This clone was recorded a few times. J is TRBJ1-1 and V is TRBV28, with D uncertain. CDR1 and CDR2 from the germline V gene are MDHEN and SYDVKM. This CDR3 is 12 amino acids long. The V and J ends lost 6 bases and 5 bases respectively, with 10 bases between them. In DNA, the CDR3 is TGTGCCAGCAGGCTACGGGAGACTGAAGCTTTCTTT. This gives the protein CASRLRETEAFF.